This record covers a single T cell receptor beta chain. Its antigen remains unidentified. These data come from a study of OX40 agonist ivuxolimab in advanced cancers. Turning to the study itself: Patient treatment consisted of intravenous ivuxolimab administration every 2 weeks at 0.01 to 10 mg/kg.

The method was immunoSEQ multiplex PCR; TCRdb's version includes in-frame clones alone and lacks a portion of them. The sample yields 85,000 to 130,000 clones, about nine tenths seen once. Trimming removed 0 bases from V and 7 bases from J, with 19 bases in between. This CDR3 has 16 residues. In germline, CDR1 is SQVTM, CDR2 ANQGSEA. Blood got drawn at baseline, again on cycle 4 day 1, and then on cycle 7 day 1. Points from the study as a whole: The study did not work out the antigen specificity of the expanded peripheral T cells.

The sample in question was CD4+ or CD8+ T cells sorted from blood, obtained in a trial of the OX40 agonist ivuxolimab. The TCR comes from an adult with an advanced solid tumor such as melanoma, head and neck, liver or kidney cancer. This chain uses TRBV29-1 with TRBJ2-1, with D perhaps TRBD2 (5 bases). CDR3 sequence: CSVEDPTRRGTNEQFF. The CDR3 bases are TGCAGCGTTGAAGATCCGACCCGTCGGGGTACAAATGAGCAGTTCTTC.